The next 32 T cell receptor beta chains were all read from a single sample in a study of breast tumors, draining lymph nodes, adjacent tissues. TCRdb reanalysed the multiplex PCR reads using MiXCR and keeps one entry per CDR3 protein. The table has under 75,000 distinct CDR3 sequences, less than 60% seen once; the top ten hold approximately 19%. The sequenced sample was breast tumor tissue. These receptors were taken from a female donor with breast cancer. Some clones in this sample may be carry-over from other donors' samples.

The gene calls are TRBV2 and TRBJ2-7; 11 bases align to TRBD2. This CDR3 region has 14 residues. CDR1 and CDR2 (germline): SNHLY, FYNNEI. V gave up 6 bases and J gave up 0 bases; unmatched junction bases: 1. This CDR3 is CASRLAGGSYEQYF. The CDR3 DNA is TGTGCCAGCAGGCTAGCGGGGGGCTCCTACGAGCAGTACTTC. Looking up the rest from reference TRBV2 and TRBJ2-7 gives the full variable domain: EPEVTQTPSHQVTQMGQEVILRCVPISNHLYFYWYRQILGQKVEFLVSFYNNEISEKSEIFDDQFSVERPDGSNFTLKIRSTKLEDSAMYFCASRLAGGSYEQYFGPGTRLTVT.

The chain couples TRBV12-3 or TRBV12-4 to TRBJ2-5, with TRBD1 as a possible D gene (7 bases). This CDR3 is built from 15 residues. The ends were cut back, 2 bases at V and 4 bases at J, with 14 bases in the middle. This CDR3 reads CASSLRQGGGETQYF. The CDR3 DNA is TGTGCCAGCAGTTTAAGACAGGGAGGTGGAGAGACCCAGTACTTC.

This chain joins TRBV20-1 and TRBJ2-1; 13 nucleotides match TRBD2. CDR3 length: 18 residues. J lost 5 bases, V lost 6 bases, and 16 bases had no gene match. CDR1 is DFQATT, CDR2 SNEGSKA, per germline (reference sequence). The CDR3: CSAPGLAGASGNNNEQFF. CDR3 coding DNA: TGCAGTGCCCCCGGACTAGCGGGAGCATCCGGGAACAACAATGAGCAGTTCTTC.

The chain couples TRBV29-1 to TRBJ2-1; 7 positions agree with TRBD2. Per the germline V gene, CDR1 is SQVTM and CDR2 is ANQGSEA. Unmatched junction bases numbered 13, after V lost 7 bases and J lost 10 bases. The CDR3 runs 13 residues. CDR3 sequence reads: CSATVREIREQFF. The CDR3 DNA sequence: TGCAGCGCAACCGTGCGGGAGATCAGGGAGCAGTTCTTC.

This clonotype occurred many times. As DNA, the CDR3 is TGTGCCAGCAGCTACACCCGGGCTAGCGGTGAGACAGATACGCAGTATTTT. It is translated as CASSYTRASGETDTQYF. This rearrangement joins TRBV7-9 to TRBJ2-3, with 7 bases identical to TRBD2. The germline gives CDR1 SEHNR, CDR2 FQNEAQ (reference sequence). The CDR3 spans 17 residues. The J segment lost 3 bases and the V segment lost 4 bases, leaving 13 bases of the junction unmatched.

V is TRBV7-2 and J is TRBJ2-6; D could derive from TRBD1 or TRBD2 (6 bases each). Trimming removed 7 bases at V and 2 bases at J, with 12 bases between. This CDR3 contains 15 residues. Germline lookup yields CDR1 SGHTA and CDR2 FQGNSA. CDR3 residues: CASTIRGAGANVLTF. The CDR3 DNA reads as TGTGCCAGCACCATAAGGGGGGCTGGGGCCAACGTCCTGACTTTC.

The chain employs TRBV24-1 and TRBJ2-3; D unclear. V was pared by 11 bases and J by 2 bases, with 10 bases between. The CDR3 totals 12 residues. Per the germline V gene, CDR1 is KGHDR and CDR2 is SFDVKD. Here the CDR3 DNA reads TGTGCCAACAAGTATAACACAGATACGCAGTATTTT. This translates into CANKYNTDTQYF.

The genes are TRBV5-6 and TRBJ1-2; D might be TRBD1 (5 bases). CDR1 and CDR2 from the germline V gene are SGHDT and YYEEEE. This CDR3 has 16 amino acids. V was pared by 2 bases and J by 8 bases, with 22 bases between. CDR3 DNA: TGTGCCAGCAGCTTCTTTAGCGGGGGACGTAAGCGCGGCTACACCTTC. It yields the protein CASSFFSGGRKRGYTF.

Concerning this clonotype itself: A read error may produce the germline difference seen at one junction end. The V call is TRBV10-3, the J call TRBJ1-5, with TRBD1 matching 7 bases. CDR1 ENHRY and CDR2 SYGVKD come from the germline V gene. This CDR3 is 13 amino acids long. CDR3 protein: CAIRDRVNQPQHF. In nucleotides, the CDR3 is TGTGCCATCCGTGACAGGGTAAATCAGCCCCAGCATTTT.

The V gene is TRBV7-2, the J gene TRBJ1-1, with D possibly TRBD1 on 5 matching bases. This CDR3 comprises 16 residues. V dropped 1 base and J dropped 0 bases, with 12 bases sitting between them. Germline-derived CDR1 and CDR2 are SGHTA and FQGNSA. The CDR3 bases are TGTGCCAGCAGCTTAGGGGCAGGGCTCATGAACACTGAAGCTTTCTTT. Translation gives CASSLGAGLMNTEAFF.

This clonotype was seen many times. The CDR3 sequence is CASTPRGGTFNQPQHF. CDR3 nucleotides: TGTGCCAGTACCCCCCGGGGGGGAACCTTTAATCAGCCCCAGCATTTT. This chain joins TRBV19 and TRBJ1-5; D possibly corresponds to TRBD1 (5 bases). V lost 7 bases, J lost 4 bases, and 20 bases lay in between. CDR3 length: 16 residues. Germline assignment: CDR1 LNHDA and CDR2 SQIVND (reference sequence).

CDR3 residues: CSARASGQGDNNEQFF. DNA for the CDR3: TGCAGTGCTAGAGCGTCGGGACAGGGGGACAACAATGAGCAGTTCTTC. The V and J genes are TRBV20-1 and TRBJ2-1; 11 bases map to TRBD1. Germline trimming cut 1 base from V and 5 bases from J; bases unmatched to any gene: 7. The CDR3 consists of 16 residues. Germline values: CDR1 DFQATT, CDR2 SNEGSKA (reference sequence).

Many counts were recorded for this clonotype. V is TRBV7-2 and J is TRBJ2-5, with D unresolved. Between the trimmed V and J ends, which lost 0 bases and 1 base, there was a span of 0 bases. The V gene's germline CDR1 is SGHTA and CDR2 FQGNSA. The CDR3 covers 12 residues. For the CDR3, the DNA is TGTGCCAGCAGCTTAGCCCAAGAGACCCAGTACTTC. Protein sequence: CASSLAQETQYF. Combining the CDR3 with reference TRBV7-2 and TRBJ2-5 gives the whole variable domain GAGVSQSPSNKVTEKGKDVELRCDPISGHTALYWYRQSLGQGLEFLIYFQGNSAPDKSGLPSDRFSAERTGGSVSTLTIQRTQQEDSAVYLCASSLAQETQYFGPGTRLLVL.

The chain uses TRBV28 and TRBJ2-3, with D perhaps TRBD1 (6 bases). The ends were cut back, 7 bases at V and 11 bases at J, with 19 bases in the middle. The CDR3 is 13 residues long. The germline V gene has CDR1 MDHEN and CDR2 SYDVKM. The CDR3 reads CASTTGKYNEQYF. The CDR3 bases are TGTGCCAGCACCACAGGGAAATACAATGAGCAGTATTTT.

V is TRBV12-3 or TRBV12-4 and J is TRBJ2-3, with 9 bases fitting TRBD1. The CDR3 consists of 15 residues. The V gene end was trimmed by 0 bases and the J gene end by 11 bases; junction bases not matched to a gene: 9. The CDR3 DNA reads TGTGCCAGCAGTTTAGCGGGGACAGGGTTGAATGAGCAGTATTTT. Amino acid sequence: CASSLAGTGLNEQYF.

V is TRBV5-1 and J is TRBJ2-1; D not resolved. Germline V gene sequence: CDR1 SGHRS, CDR2 YFSETQ. This CDR3 has 12 amino acids. Trimming removed 0 bases at V and 9 bases at J, with 7 bases between. Here the CDR3 reads CASSLVTTEQFF. The CDR3 region has the DNA TGCGCCAGCAGCTTGGTTACGACTGAGCAGTTCTTC.

There are many counts of this clonotype. The chain recombines TRBV29-1 with TRBJ2-1; TRBD2 agrees at 12 bases. The CDR3 is made up of 20 amino acids. The V gene's germline CDR1 is SQVTM and CDR2 ANQGSEA. With 4 bases clipped from V and 1 base from J, the junction kept 17 bases outside the gene matches. CDR3 sequence (DNA): TGCAGCGTTGTTCTGTACCTGACTAGCGGGAGAGATGGTTCCTACAATGAGCAGTTCTTC. This gives the protein CSVVLYLTSGRDGSYNEQFF.

This clonotype was counted many times. A read error may account for a junction end that differs from germline. The V call is TRBV20-1, the J call TRBJ1-5; D call uncertain. The CDR3 totals 15 residues. Germline V CDR1 and CDR2: DFQATT, SNEGSKA (reference sequence). The CDR3 protein is CSASPSRQNNQPQHF. The CDR3 region has the DNA TGCAGTGCTAGCCCATCGCGGCAGAACAATCAACCCCAGCATTTT.

In this sample, this clonotype turned up many times. This chain joins TRBV6-5 and TRBJ1-2; 8 bases map to TRBD1. The trim removed 6 bases at V and 4 bases at J, leaving 10 bases unmatched. The CDR3 sequence is 15 residues long. Germline values: CDR1 MNHEY, CDR2 SVGAGI. The CDR3 loop reads CASSPSGGSLYGYTF. The DNA of the CDR3 is TGTGCCAGCAGCCCGTCAGGGGGCTCACTCTATGGCTACACCTTC.

A word on this clonotype: No conserved phenylalanine or tryptophan ends this CDR3, so it is likely a read error. The chain links TRBV13 to TRBJ2-7; D is possibly TRBD2 (5 bases). Germline assignment: CDR1 PRHDT and CDR2 FYEKMQ (reference sequence). V dropped 4 bases and J dropped 0 bases, with 10 bases sitting between them. The CDR3 loop spans 14 amino acids. CDR3 coding DNA: TGTGCCAGCAGCTATGGACTGGACTCCTACGAGCAGTACTGT. It yields the protein CASSYGLDSYEQYC.

This clonotype has ten or more counts. The CDR3 DNA follows: TGTGCCAGTACCCCCGGCCACAACAGAAATTCACCCCTCCACTTT. Its translation: CASTPGHNRNSPLHF. The rearrangement joins TRBV19 to TRBJ1-6; D remains ambiguous. The CDR3 consists of 15 residues. V was trimmed by 7 bases and J by 7 bases, leaving 17 bases between them. Germline CDR1 is LNHDA and CDR2 is SQIVND (reference sequence).

The sample holds many counts of this clonotype. This chain uses TRBV19 with TRBJ1-5; TRBD1 agrees at 9 bases. The V gene end was trimmed by 8 bases and the J gene end by 0 bases; junction bases not matched to a gene: 8. CDR1 and CDR2 (germline): LNHDA, SQIVND (reference sequence). The CDR3 loop spans 16 amino acids. For the CDR3, the DNA is TGTGCCAGTCATGACAGGGGGGGTTATAGCAATCAGCCCCAGCATTTT. Its protein is CASHDRGGYSNQPQHF.

The genes are TRBV5-4 and TRBJ2-7; a weak D match, TRBD1 (6 bases). V lost 3 bases to trimming and J lost 0 bases, with 22 bases between them. The germline V gene has CDR1 SGHNT and CDR2 YYREEE (reference sequence). This CDR3 comprises 18 residues. For the CDR3, the DNA is TGTGCCAGCAGCTATCCCCGGGGCAGGGGTGGCGGCTCCTACGAGCAGTACTTC. Translation gives CASSYPRGRGGGSYEQYF.

V and J are TRBV12-3 or TRBV12-4 and TRBJ1-4; D gene uncertain. This CDR3 spans 13 amino acids. V lost 10 bases, J lost 3 bases, and 12 bases lay in between. The CDR3 DNA is TGTGCCACCCGCTGGGTTCCTAATGAAAAACTGTTTTTT. Protein product: CATRWVPNEKLFF.

This clonotype was detected many times. The V gene is TRBV15, the J gene TRBJ2-1; no definite D call. Germline V gene data show CDR1 as LNHNV and CDR2 as YYDKDF (reference sequence). The CDR3 sequence is 12 residues long. V was cut by 4 bases and J by 9 bases, with 10 bases left in between. The CDR3 spells CATSTRTGEQFF. In DNA, the CDR3 is TGTGCCACCAGCACACGGACGGGTGAGCAGTTCTTC. Combining the CDR3 with reference TRBV15 and TRBJ2-1 gives the whole variable domain DAMVIQNPRYQVTQFGKPVTLSCSQTLNHNVMYWYQQKSSQAPKLLFHYYDKDFNNEADTPDNFQSRRPNTSFCFLDIRSPGLGDTAMYLCATSTRTGEQFFGPGTRLTVL.

This clonotype was recorded many times. The chain joins TRBV5-6 to TRBJ2-2, with unresolved D. CDR3 size: 13 residues. V lost 1 base and J 3 bases, leaving 4 bases between the germline ends. Germline loops: CDR1 SGHDT, CDR2 YYEEEE. The CDR3 region is CASSLIDTGELFF. The DNA of the CDR3 is TGTGCCAGCAGCTTGATCGACACCGGGGAGCTGTTTTTT. Complete variable domain (other parts from reference TRBV5-6 and TRBJ2-2): DAGVTQSPTHLIKTRGQQVTLRCSPKSGHDTVSWYQQALGQGPQFIFQYYEEEERQRGNFPDRFSGHQFPNYSSELNVNALLLGDSALYLCASSLIDTGELFFGEGSRLTVL.

The V gene is TRBV6-5, the J gene TRBJ2-5, with 10 bases aligning to TRBD2. J lost 2 bases, V lost 0 bases, and 12 bases had no gene match. Germline CDR1 is MNHEY and CDR2 is SVGAGI. This CDR3 contains 19 residues. The CDR3 bases are TGTGCCAGCAGTTACTCCCCCAGGGTCGTTAGCGGGGGGCAAGAGACCCAGTACTTC. Translated: CASSYSPRVVSGGQETQYF.

There are a few counts of this clonotype. The chain carries TRBV20-1 and TRBJ1-6; 10 positions agree with TRBD1. V was clipped by 0 bases and J by 14 bases; unmatched bases: 10. This CDR3 contains 15 residues. Germline assignment: CDR1 DFQATT and CDR2 SNEGSKA (reference sequence). CDR3 residues: CSARDTGTGEATLHF. CDR3 DNA sequence: TGCAGTGCTAGAGACACCGGGACAGGGGAGGCAACCCTCCACTTT.

This clonotype was recorded at least ten times. The chain is built from TRBV19 and TRBJ2-1; no clear D gene. The CDR3 has 14 amino acids. CDR1 and CDR2 (germline): LNHDA, SQIVND (reference sequence). V was clipped by 5 bases and J by 9 bases, with 17 bases between them. This CDR3 reads CASSPPSSVGEQFF. CDR3 DNA sequence: TGTGCCAGTAGTCCGCCTTCCTCGGTGGGTGAGCAGTTCTTC.

This clonotype is medium-sized within its sample. The chain employs TRBV2 and TRBJ2-1, with TRBD2 identical over 11 bases. This CDR3 region has 12 residues. The V and J ends lost 7 bases and 9 bases, in that order; junction bases with no gene match: 2. The germline CDR1 and CDR2 sequences are SNHLY and FYNNEI. The CDR3 nucleotides read TGTGCCAGCACTAGCGGGAGGTTTGAGCAGTTCTTC. It codes for CASTSGRFEQFF.

This clonotype was seen repeatedly, ten times or more. V is TRBV6-5 and J is TRBJ2-1; TRBD2 agrees at 11 bases. Germline CDR1 MNHEY, CDR2 SVGAGI. With 0 bases clipped from V and 8 bases from J, the junction kept 6 bases outside the gene matches. This CDR3 comprises 16 residues. For the CDR3, the DNA is TGTGCCAGCAGTTACTCGATAGCGGGAGGGCCACATGAGCAGTTCTTC. It specifies CASSYSIAGGPHEQFF.

This clonotype was observed at least ten times. The chain joins TRBV5-1 to TRBJ2-5; D may be TRBD2 (7 bases). CDR3 length: 14 residues. V lost 5 bases to trimming and J lost 8 bases, with 19 bases between them. Germline V gives CDR1 SGHRS, CDR2 YFSETQ. DNA for the CDR3: TGCGCCAGCAGTTCCGGGGGGCGAGGGGACACCCAGTACTTC. Its translation is CASSSGGRGDTQYF. Using reference TRBV5-1 and TRBJ2-5 for the parts outside the CDR3, the full variable domain is KAGVTQTPRYLIKTRGQQVTLSCSPISGHRSVSWYQQTPGQGLQFLFEYFSETQRNKGNFPGRFSGRQFSNSRSEMNVSTLELGDSALYLCASSSGGRGDTQYFGPGTRLLVL.